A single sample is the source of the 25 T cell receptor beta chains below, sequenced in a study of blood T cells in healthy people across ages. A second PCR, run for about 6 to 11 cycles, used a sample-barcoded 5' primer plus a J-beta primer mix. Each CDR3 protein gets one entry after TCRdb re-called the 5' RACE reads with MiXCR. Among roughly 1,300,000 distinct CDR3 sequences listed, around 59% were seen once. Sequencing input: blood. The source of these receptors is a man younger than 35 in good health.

The CDR3, as DNA: TGCGCCAGCAGTGACGGGCACGAGCAGTACTTC. Translated: CASSDGHEQYF. V is TRBV10-1 and J is TRBJ2-7; no clear D gene. V was cut by 3 bases and J by 5 bases, with 5 bases left in between. The CDR3 covers 11 residues. CDR1 is WNHNN, CDR2 SYGVQD, per germline (reference sequence).

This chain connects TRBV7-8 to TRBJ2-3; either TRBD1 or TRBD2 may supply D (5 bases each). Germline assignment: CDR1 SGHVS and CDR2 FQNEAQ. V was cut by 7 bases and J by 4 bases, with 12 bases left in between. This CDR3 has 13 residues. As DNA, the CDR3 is TGTGCCAGCAACATAATGGGGGCAGATACGCAGTATTTT. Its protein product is CASNIMGADTQYF.

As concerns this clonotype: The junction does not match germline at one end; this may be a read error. The CDR3 DNA is TGTGTCAGCAGCTACGACGACAGGGCGTTGGCCTATGGCTACACCTTC. It encodes CVSSYDDRALAYGYTF. The chain has TRBV5-5 and TRBJ1-2; 7 nucleotides line up with TRBD1. CDR3 length equals 16 residues. Germline loops: CDR1 SGHKS, CDR2 YYEKEE (reference sequence). The variable domain in full, with the rest retrieved from reference TRBV5-5 and TRBJ1-2, is DAGVTQSPTHLIKTRGQQVTLRCSPISGHKSVSWYQQVLGQGPQFIFQYYEKEERGRGNFPDRFSARQFPNYSSELNVNALLLGDSALYLCVSSYDDRALAYGYTFGSGTRLTVV.

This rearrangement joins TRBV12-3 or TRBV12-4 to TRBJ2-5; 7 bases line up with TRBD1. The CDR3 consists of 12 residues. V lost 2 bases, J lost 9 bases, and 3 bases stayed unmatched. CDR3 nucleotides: TGTGCCAGCAGTTTACTTCAGGGGGCCCAGTACTTC. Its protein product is CASSLLQGAQYF.

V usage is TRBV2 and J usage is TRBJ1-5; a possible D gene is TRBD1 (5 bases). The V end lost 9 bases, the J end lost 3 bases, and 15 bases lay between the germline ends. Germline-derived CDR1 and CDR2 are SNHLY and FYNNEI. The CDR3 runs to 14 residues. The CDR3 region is CARGPAATNQPQHF. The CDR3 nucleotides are TGTGCCAGGGGGCCCGCAGCTACCAATCAGCCCCAGCATTTT.

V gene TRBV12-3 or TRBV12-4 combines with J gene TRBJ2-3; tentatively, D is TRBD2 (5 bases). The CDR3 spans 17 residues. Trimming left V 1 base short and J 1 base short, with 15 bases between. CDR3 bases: TGTGCCAGCAGTTTAGGGGGAATGGGGAGCGGCACAGATACGCAGTATTTT. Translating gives CASSLGGMGSGTDTQYF.

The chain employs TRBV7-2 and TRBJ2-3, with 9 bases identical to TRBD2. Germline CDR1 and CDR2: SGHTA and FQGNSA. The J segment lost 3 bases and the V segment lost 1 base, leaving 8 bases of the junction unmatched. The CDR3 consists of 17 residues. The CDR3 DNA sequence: TGTGCCAGCAGCTTAGATATCCTTAGCGGGAGAACAGATACGCAGTATTTT. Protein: CASSLDILSGRTDTQYF.

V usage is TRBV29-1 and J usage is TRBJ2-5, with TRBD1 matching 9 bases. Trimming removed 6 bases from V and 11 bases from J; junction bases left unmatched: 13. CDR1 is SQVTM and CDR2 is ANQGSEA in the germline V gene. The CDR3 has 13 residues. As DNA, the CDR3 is TGCAGCGTCTGGGACAGGGACTACAATGAGCAGTACTTC. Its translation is CSVWDRDYNEQYF.

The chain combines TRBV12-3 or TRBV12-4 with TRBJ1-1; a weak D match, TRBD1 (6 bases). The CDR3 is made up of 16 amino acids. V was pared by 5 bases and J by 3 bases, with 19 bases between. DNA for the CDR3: TGTGCCAGCAGTCCCCTGGACAGTCTCGGGGACACTGAAGCTTTCTTT. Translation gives CASSPLDSLGDTEAFF.

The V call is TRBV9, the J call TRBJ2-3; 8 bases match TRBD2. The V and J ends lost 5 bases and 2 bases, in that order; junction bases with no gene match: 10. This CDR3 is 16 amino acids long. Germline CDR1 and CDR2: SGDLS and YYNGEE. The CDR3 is CASSLSGVYLTDTQYF. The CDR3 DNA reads TGTGCCAGCAGTCTTAGCGGGGTCTACCTCACAGATACGCAGTATTTT.

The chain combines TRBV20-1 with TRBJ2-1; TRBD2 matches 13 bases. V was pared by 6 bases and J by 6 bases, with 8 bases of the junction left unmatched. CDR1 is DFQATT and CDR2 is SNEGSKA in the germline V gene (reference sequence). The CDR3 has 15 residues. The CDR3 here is CSANGLAGDSNEQFF. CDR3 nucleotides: TGCAGTGCCAATGGACTAGCGGGGGATAGCAATGAGCAGTTCTTC.

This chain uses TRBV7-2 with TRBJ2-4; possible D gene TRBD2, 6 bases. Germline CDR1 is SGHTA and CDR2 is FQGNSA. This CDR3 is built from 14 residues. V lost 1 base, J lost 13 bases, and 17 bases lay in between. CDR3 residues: CASSLGWRVYEQYF. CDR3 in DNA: TGTGCCAGCAGCTTAGGCTGGAGGGTCTATGAGCAGTACTTC.

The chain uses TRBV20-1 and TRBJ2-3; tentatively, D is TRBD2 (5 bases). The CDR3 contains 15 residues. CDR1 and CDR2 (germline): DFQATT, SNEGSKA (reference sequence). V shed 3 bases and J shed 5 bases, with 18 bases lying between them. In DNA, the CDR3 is TGCAGTGCTAGGCAGCCGGGAAGTTCAGAAGATACGCAGTATTTT. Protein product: CSARQPGSSEDTQYF.

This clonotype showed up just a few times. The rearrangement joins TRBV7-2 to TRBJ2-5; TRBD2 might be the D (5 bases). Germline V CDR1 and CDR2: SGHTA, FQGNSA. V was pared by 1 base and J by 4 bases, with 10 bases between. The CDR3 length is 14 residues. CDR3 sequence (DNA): TGTGCCAGCAGCTTAGGACGGGGTTCAGAGACCCAGTACTTC. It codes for CASSLGRGSETQYF.

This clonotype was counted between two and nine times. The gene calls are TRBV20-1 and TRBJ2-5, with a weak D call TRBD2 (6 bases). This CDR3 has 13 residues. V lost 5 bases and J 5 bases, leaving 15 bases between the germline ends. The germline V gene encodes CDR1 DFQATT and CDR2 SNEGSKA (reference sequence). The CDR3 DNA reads TGCAGTGCTGCCCCTCCCCGGGAGGAGACCCAGTACTTC. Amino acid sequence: CSAAPPREETQYF.

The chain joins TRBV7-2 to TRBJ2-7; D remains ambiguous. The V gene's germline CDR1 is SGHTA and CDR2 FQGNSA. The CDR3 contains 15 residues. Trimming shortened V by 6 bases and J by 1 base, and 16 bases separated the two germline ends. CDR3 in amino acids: CASSYQVTFSYEQYF. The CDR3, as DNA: TGTGCCAGCAGTTATCAGGTGACCTTTTCCTACGAGCAGTACTTC.

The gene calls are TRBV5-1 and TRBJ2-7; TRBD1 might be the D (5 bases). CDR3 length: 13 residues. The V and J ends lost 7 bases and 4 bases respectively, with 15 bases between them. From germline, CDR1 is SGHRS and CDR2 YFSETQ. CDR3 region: CASGWITGYEQYF. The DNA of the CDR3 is TGCGCCAGCGGGTGGATTACAGGTTACGAGCAGTACTTC. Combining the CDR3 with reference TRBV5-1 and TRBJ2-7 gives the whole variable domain KAGVTQTPRYLIKTRGQQVTLSCSPISGHRSVSWYQQTPGQGLQFLFEYFSETQRNKGNFPGRFSGRQFSNSRSEMNVSTLELGDSALYLCASGWITGYEQYFGPGTRLTVT.

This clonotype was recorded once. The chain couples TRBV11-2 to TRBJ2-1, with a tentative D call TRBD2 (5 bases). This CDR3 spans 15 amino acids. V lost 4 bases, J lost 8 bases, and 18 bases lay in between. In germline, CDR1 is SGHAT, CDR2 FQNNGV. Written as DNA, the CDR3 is TGTGCCAGCAGCTCTCTAGCTCGAGGGAGCTATGAGCAGTTCTTC. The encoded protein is CASSSLARGSYEQFF.

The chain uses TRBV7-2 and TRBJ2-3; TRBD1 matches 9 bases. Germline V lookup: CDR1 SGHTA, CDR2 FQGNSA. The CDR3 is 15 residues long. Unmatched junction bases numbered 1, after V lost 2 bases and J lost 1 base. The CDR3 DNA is TGTGCCAGCAGCTTATGGACAGGGGGCACAGATACGCAGTATTTT. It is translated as CASSLWTGGTDTQYF.

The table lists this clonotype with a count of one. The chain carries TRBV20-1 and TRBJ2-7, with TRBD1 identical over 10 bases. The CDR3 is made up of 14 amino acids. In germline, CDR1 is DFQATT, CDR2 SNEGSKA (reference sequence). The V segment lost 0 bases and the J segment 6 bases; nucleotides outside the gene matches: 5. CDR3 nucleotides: TGCAGTGCTAGAGAGTGGGACAGGGGAGGCGAGCAGTACTTC. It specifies CSAREWDRGGEQYF.

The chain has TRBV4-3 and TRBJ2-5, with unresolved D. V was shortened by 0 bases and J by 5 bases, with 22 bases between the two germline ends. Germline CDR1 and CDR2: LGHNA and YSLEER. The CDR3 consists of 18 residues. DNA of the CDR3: TGCGCCAGCAGCCAAGATAATCCTAGACTGGGCGACGATGAGACCCAGTACTTC. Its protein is CASSQDNPRLGDDETQYF.

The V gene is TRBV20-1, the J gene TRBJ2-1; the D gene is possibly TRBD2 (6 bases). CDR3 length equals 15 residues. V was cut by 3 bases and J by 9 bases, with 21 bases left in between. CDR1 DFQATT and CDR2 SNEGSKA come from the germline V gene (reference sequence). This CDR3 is CSASGLGLRLFEQFF. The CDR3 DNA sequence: TGCAGTGCTAGTGGGCTGGGACTCCGTCTATTTGAGCAGTTCTTC.

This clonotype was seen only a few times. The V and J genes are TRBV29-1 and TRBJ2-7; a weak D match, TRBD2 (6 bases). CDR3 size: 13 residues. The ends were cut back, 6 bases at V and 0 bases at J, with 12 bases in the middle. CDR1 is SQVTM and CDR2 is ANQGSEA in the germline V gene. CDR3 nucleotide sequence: TGCAGCGTCCATAGCGGTAGCTCCTACGAGCAGTACTTC. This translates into CSVHSGSSYEQYF.

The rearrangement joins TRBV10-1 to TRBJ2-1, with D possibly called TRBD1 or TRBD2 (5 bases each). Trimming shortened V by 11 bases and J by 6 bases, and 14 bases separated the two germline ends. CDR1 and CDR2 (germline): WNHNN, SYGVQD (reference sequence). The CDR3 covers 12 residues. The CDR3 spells CAPGLAGNEQFF. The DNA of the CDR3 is TGCGCCCCGGGGCTCGCGGGCAATGAGCAGTTCTTC.

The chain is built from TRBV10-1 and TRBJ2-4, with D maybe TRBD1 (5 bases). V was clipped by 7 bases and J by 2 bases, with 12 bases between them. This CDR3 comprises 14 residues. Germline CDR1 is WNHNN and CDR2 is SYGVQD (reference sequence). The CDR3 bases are TGCGCCAGCACGGTGGGGCAGACCAAAAACATTCAGTACTTC. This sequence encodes CASTVGQTKNIQYF.